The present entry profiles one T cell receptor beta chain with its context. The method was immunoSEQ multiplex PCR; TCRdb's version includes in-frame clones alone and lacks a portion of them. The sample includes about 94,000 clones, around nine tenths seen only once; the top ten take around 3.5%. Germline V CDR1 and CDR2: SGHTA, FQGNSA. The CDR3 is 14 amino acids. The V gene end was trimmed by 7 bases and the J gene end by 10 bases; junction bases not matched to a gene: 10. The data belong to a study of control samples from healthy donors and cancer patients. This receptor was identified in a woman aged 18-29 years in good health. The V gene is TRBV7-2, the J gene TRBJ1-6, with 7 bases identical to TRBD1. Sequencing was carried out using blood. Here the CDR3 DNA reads TGTGCCAGCACCTCAACAGGGGCCTACTCACCCCTCCACTTT. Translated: CASTSTGAYSPLHF.